Sequencing of this T cell receptor beta chain was carried out in a study of cytomegalovirus exposure and HLA in healthy donors. PCR used 60 Vbeta primers and 13 Jbeta primers. Some clones are missing from TCRdb's copy, which holds only in-frame ones; the method was immunoSEQ multiplex PCR. Of 130,000 or so clones listed, around 83% are singletons. This receptor was identified in a young woman in good health and CMV-seropositive. Sequencing was performed on PBMCs.

The CDR3 is CSVEGLYNEQFF. The CDR3 nucleotides are TGCAGCGTTGAAGGGCTGTACAATGAGCAGTTCTTC. The genes are TRBV29-1 and TRBJ2-1; D is uncertain. CDR1 and CDR2 (germline): SQVTM, ANQGSEA. V was shortened by 1 base and J by 4 bases, with 5 bases between the two germline ends. This CDR3 is built from 12 residues.